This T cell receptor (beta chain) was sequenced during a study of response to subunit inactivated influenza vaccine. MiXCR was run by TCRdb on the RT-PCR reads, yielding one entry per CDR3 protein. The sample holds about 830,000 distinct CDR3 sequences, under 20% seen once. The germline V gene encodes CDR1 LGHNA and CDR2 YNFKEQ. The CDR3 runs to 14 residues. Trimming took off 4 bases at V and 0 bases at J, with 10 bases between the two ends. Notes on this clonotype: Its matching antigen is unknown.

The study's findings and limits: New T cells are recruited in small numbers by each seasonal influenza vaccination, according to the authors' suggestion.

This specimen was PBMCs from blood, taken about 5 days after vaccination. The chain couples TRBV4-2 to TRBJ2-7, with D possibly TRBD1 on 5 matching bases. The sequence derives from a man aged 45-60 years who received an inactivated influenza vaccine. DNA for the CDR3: TGTGCCAGCAGCCGGGGCGCTCTCTCCTACGAGCAGTACTTC. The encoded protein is CASSRGALSYEQYF.